The sample holds many counts of the clone carrying this T cell receptor (beta chain). The CDR3 has 15 amino acids. Trimming took 1 base from V and 1 from J, leaving 10 bases between them. From germline, CDR1 is MDHEN and CDR2 SYDVKM. RNA transcripts gave rise to amplified TCR beta CDR3 regions. First-round RT-PCR of the TCR CDR3 relied on the HTBI primer set. MiXCR, applied by TCRdb to the multiplex PCR reads, yields one record per CDR3 protein. The sample has about 360,000 distinct CDR3 sequences; approximately 13% are singletons. This specimen comes from a study of T cells in Graves' hyperthyroidism and ophthalmopathy. Background on the study: Peripheral blood draws took place at initial diagnosis, ahead of any treatment.

The chain joins TRBV28 to TRBJ2-5; D possibly corresponds to TRBD2 (5 bases). This clonotype was sampled from a woman aged 18-29 years with Graves' hyperthyroidism. The sample consisted of blood. The CDR3, as DNA: TGTGCCAGCAGTTTATTAGGAGGATTCCAAGAGACCCAGTACTTC. This codes for CASSLLGGFQETQYF.